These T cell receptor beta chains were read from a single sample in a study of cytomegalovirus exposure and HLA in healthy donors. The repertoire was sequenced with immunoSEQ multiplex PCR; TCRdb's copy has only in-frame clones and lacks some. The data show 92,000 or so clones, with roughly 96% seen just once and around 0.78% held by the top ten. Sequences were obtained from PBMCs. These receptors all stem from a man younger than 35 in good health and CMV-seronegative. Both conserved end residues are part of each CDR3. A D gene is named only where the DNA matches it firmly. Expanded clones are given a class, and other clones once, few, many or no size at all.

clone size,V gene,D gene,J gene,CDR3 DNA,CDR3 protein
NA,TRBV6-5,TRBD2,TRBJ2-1,TGTGCCAGCAGTTTTAGGACTAGCGGGGGGTACAATGAGCAGTTCTTC,CASSFRTSGGYNEQFF
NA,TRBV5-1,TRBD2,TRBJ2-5,TGCGCCAGCAGCTTGGCCCTCGCGGGGGGCGCCGCCCGGGAGACCCAGTACTTC,CASSLALAGGAARETQYF
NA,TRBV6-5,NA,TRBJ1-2,TGTGCCAGCAGTTACTCGGGAGGCTATGGCTACACCTTC,CASSYSGGYGYTF
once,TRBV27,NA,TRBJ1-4,TGTGCCAGCAGTTTATCGAGAAGGGGAACTAATGAAAAACTGTTTTTT,CASSLSRRGTNEKLFF
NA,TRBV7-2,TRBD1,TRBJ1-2,TGTGCCAGCAGCTTAGACTGGGACAGGCATGGCTACACCTTC,CASSLDWDRHGYTF
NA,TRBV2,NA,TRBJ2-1,TGTGCCAGCTGGTCGGGGGTCTCCTACAATGAGCAGTTCTTC,CASWSGVSYNEQFF
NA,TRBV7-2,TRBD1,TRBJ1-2,TGTGCCAGCAGCCACAGGACAGGGTCTAACTATGGCTACACCTTC,CASSHRTGSNYGYTF
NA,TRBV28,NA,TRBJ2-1,TGTGCCTCTCGGACTACATACAATGAGCAGTTCTTC,CASRTTYNEQFF
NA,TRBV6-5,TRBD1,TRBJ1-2,TGTGCCAGCAGCGGGGACAGCTCTTTCTATGGCTACACCTTC,CASSGDSSFYGYTF
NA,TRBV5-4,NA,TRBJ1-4,TGTGCCAGCAGCTTGGGGGGAATGGGGGCGTCTAATGAAAAACTGTTTTTT,CASSLGGMGASNEKLFF
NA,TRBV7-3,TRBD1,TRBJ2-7,TGTGCCAGCGCATCCGGGGGACAGGGATACGAGCAGTACTTC,CASASGGQGYEQYF
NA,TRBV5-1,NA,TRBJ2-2,TGCGCCAGCAGCTGGGGCGGGGCTTCCCATTACACCGGGGAGCTGTTTTTT,CASSWGGASHYTGELFF
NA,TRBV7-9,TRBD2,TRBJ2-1,TGTGCCAGCAGCGCTCTAGCGGGAGTTTACAATGAGCAGTTCTTC,CASSALAGVYNEQFF
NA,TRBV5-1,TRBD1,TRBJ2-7,TGCGCCAGCAGCTTGGATAGGGGGCCGCTTTACCCCTTCAACGAGCAGTACTTC,CASSLDRGPLYPFNEQYF
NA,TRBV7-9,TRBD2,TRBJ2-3,TGTGCCAGCAGCTCACTAGCGGGAGGACTCCGGAGCACAGATACGCAGTATTTT,CASSSLAGGLRSTDTQYF
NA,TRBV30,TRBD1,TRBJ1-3,TGTGCCTGGAGTGAAACAGGGGCTGGAAACACCATATATTTT,CAWSETGAGNTIYF
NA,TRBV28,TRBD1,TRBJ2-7,TGTGCCAGCAGTCCTGGGACAGCCCAGTACTTC,CASSPGTAQYF
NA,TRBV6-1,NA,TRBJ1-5,TGTGCCAGCAGTGAAGAAGCGGGTTCCAGTCAGCCCCAGCATTTT,CASSEEAGSSQPQHF
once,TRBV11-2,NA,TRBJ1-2,TGTGCCAGCAGCTTGACGGGGTATGGCTACACCTTC,CASSLTGYGYTF
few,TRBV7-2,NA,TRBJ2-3,TGTGCCAGCAGCTCAACGGGGAGTAGGAATACGCAGTATTTT,CASSSTGSRNTQYF